The 2 T cell receptor beta chains presented below share a single source sample, sequenced in a study of shared clonotypes between healthy human individuals. Sequenced by immunoSEQ multiplex PCR; TCRdb stores in-frame clones only, minus some. The data hold about 1.5 million clones, with around 98% observed a single time. Sequencing used naive CD4+ T cells sorted from blood. This sample's subset: CD45RA+ positively selected. The receptors originated from a young man in good health.

With regard to this clone: Other DNA sequences in the sample encode the same CDR3. The chain is built from TRBV30 and TRBJ2-7; TRBD2 matches at 8 bases. After removal of 0 bases from V and 2 bases from J, the junction contained 0 bases not matched to a gene. The V gene's germline CDR1 is GTSNPN and CDR2 SVGIG (reference sequence). This CDR3 is built from 13 residues. CDR3 protein: CAWSVGRAYEQYF. In nucleotides, the CDR3 is TGTGCCTGGAGTGTCGGGAGGGCCTACGAGCAGTACTTC.

The rearrangement uses TRBV6-5 and TRBJ2-7; 8 bases line up with TRBD1. V dropped 6 bases and J dropped 0; count of bases not matched to a gene: 7. CDR3 length: 15 amino acids. Germline V gives CDR1 MNHEY, CDR2 SVGAGI. The CDR3 loop is CASRPGQDYSYEQYF. The CDR3 DNA reads TGTGCCAGCAGACCGGGACAGGACTACTCCTACGAGCAGTACTTC.